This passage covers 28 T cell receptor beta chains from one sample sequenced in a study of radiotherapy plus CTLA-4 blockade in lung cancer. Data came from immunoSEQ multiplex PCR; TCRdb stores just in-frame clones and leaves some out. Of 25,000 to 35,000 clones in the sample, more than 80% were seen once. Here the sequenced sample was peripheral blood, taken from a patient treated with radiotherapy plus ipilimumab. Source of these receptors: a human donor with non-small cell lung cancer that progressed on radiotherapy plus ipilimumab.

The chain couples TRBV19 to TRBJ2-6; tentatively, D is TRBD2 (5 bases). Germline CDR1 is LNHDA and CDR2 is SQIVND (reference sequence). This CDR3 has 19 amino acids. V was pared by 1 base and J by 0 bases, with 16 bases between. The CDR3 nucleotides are TGTGCCAGTAGTATAGGAGGGAAAGCCCTAAGCTCTGGGGCCAACGTCCTGACTTTC. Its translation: CASSIGGKALSSGANVLTF.

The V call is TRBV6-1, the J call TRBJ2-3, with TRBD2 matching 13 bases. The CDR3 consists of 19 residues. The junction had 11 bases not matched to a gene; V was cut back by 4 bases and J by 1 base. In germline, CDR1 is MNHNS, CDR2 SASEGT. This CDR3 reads CASSVLTSGGPKGTDTQYF. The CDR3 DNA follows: TGTGCCAGCAGTGTTCTGACTAGCGGGGGGCCCAAGGGCACAGATACGCAGTATTTT.

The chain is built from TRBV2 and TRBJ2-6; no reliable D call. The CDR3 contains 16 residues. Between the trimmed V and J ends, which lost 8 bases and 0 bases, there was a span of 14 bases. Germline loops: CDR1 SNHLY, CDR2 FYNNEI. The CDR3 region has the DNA TGTGCCAGCTCTTTTTCTACGCGCTCTGGGGCCAACGTCCTGACTTTC. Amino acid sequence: CASSFSTRSGANVLTF.

This chain's CDR3 is CASRTSGGVSDTQYF. Written as DNA, the CDR3 is TGTGCCAGCAGAACTAGCGGGGGGGTCTCAGATACGCAGTATTTT. This chain uses TRBV5-6 with TRBJ2-3; 13 bases map to TRBD2. The CDR3 is 15 residues long. J was trimmed by 4 bases and V by 5 bases; bases with no gene match: 4. CDR1 and CDR2 from the germline V gene are SGHDT and YYEEEE.

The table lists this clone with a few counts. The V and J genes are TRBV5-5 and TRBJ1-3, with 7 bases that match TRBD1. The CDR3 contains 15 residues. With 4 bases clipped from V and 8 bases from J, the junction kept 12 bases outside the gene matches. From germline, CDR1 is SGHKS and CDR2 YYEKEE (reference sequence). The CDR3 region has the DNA TGTGCCAGCAGCCGAGACAGGGAAAGATCCGACACCATATATTTT. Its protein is CASSRDRERSDTIYF.

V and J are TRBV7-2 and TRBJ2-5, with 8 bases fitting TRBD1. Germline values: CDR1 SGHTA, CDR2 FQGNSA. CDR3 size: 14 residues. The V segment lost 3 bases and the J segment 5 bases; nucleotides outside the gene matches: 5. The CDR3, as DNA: TGTGCCAGCAGCTTGCAGGGGGCCCTCGAGACCCAGTACTTC. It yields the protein CASSLQGALETQYF.

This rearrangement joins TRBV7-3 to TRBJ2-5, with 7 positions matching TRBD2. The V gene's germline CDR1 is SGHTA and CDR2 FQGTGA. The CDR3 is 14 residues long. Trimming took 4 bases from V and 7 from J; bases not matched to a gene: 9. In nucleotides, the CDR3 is TGTGCCAGCAGCTGGGAGCGGGGCCCGGGGACCCAGTACTTC. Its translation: CASSWERGPGTQYF.

The CDR3 DNA reads TGTGCCAGCAGCCTCTCCTTGGGGCGGACTGAAGCTTTCTTT. It encodes CASSLSLGRTEAFF. V is TRBV5-4 and J is TRBJ1-1, with a possible D match to TRBD1 (5 bases). V gave up 4 bases and J gave up 5 bases, with 15 bases separating them. CDR3 length: 14 amino acids. CDR1 and CDR2 (germline): SGHNT, YYREEE (reference sequence).

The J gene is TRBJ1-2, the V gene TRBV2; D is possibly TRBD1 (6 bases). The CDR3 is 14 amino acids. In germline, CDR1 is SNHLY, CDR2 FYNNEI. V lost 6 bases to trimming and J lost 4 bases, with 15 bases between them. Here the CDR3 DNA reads TGTGCCAGCAGAGAGATCGGACAGAGCTATGGCTACACCTTC. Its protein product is CASREIGQSYGYTF.

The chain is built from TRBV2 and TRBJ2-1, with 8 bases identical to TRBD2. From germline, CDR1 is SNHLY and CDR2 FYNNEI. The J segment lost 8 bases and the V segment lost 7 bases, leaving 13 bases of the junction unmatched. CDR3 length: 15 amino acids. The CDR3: CASNLPLSGGYEQFF. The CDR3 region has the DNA TGTGCCAGCAACCTACCGTTGAGCGGGGGTTATGAGCAGTTCTTC.

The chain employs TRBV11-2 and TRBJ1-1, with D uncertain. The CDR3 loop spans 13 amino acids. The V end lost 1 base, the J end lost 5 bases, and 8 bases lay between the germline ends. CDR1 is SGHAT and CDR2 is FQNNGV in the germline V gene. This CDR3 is CASSLVRGTEAFF. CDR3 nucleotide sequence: TGTGCCAGCAGCTTAGTACGAGGGACTGAAGCTTTCTTT.

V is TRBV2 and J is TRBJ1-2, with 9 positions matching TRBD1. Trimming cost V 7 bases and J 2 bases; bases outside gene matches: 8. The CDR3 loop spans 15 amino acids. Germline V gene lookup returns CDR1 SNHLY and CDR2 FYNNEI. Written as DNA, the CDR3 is TGTGCCAGCACTATTGGACAGGGGCCGAACTATGGCTACACCTTC. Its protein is CASTIGQGPNYGYTF.

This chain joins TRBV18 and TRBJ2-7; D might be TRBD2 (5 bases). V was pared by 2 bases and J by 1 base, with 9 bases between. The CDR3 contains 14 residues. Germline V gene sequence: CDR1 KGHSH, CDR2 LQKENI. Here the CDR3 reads CASSPYRDSYEQYF. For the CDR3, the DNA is TGTGCCAGCTCACCATATCGGGATTCCTACGAGCAGTACTTC.

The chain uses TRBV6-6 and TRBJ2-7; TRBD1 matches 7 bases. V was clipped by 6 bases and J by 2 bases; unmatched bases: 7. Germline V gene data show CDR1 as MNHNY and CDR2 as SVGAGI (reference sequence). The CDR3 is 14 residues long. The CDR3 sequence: CASSSRGQTYEQYF. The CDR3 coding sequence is TGTGCCAGCAGCTCCCGGGGACAGACCTACGAGCAGTACTTC.

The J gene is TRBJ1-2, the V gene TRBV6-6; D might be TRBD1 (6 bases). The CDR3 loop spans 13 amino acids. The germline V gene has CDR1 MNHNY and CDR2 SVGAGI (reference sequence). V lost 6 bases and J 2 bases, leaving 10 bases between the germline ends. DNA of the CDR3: TGTGCCAGCAGCGATCAGGGGAACTATGGCTACACCTTC. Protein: CASSDQGNYGYTF.

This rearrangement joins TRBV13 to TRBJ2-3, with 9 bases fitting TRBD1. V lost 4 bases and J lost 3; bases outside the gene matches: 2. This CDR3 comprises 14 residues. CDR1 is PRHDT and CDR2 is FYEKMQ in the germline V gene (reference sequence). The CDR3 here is CASSSDRGTDTQYF. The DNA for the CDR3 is TGTGCCAGCAGCTCGGACAGGGGAACAGATACGCAGTATTTT.

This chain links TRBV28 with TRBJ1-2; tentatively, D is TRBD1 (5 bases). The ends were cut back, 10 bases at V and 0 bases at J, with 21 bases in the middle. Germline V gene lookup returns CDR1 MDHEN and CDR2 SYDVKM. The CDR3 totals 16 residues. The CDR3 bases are TGTGCCATCCTAGGTGGACAAGCTAAAACTAACTATGGCTACACCTTC. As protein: CAILGGQAKTNYGYTF.

DNA for the CDR3: TGTGCCAGCAGCTTACGGCAGGGTCATCAGACCCAGTACTTC. This sequence encodes CASSLRQGHQTQYF. The rearrangement links TRBV7-2 to TRBJ2-5; perhaps TRBD1 as D (5 bases). CDR1 is SGHTA, CDR2 FQGNSA, per germline. V gave up 2 bases and J gave up 6 bases, with 13 bases separating them. This CDR3 has 14 amino acids.

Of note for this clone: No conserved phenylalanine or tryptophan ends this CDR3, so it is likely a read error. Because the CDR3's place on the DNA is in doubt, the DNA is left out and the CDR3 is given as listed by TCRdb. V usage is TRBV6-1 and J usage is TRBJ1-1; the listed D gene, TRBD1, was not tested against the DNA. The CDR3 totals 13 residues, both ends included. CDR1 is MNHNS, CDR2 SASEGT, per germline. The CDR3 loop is CASSVSGQGRNKG.

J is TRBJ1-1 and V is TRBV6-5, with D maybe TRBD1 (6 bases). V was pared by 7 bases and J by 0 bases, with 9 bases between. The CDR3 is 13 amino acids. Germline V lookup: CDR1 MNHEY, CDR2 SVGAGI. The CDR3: CASTDRLNTEAFF. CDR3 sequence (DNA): TGTGCCAGCACCGACAGGTTGAACACTGAAGCTTTCTTT.

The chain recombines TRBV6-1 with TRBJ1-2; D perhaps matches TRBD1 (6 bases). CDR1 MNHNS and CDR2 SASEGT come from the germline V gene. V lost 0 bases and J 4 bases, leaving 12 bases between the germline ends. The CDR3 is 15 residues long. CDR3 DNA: TGTGCCAGCAGTGAAGCGCGGGGGCGGCTCTATGGCTACACCTTC. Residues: CASSEARGRLYGYTF.

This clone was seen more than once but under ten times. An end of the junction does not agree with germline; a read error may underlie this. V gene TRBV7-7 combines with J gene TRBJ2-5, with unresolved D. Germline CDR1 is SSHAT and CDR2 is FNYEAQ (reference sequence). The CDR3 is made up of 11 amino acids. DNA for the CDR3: TGTGCTAGCAGCTGCGAGGAGACCCAGTACTTC. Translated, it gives CASSCEETQYF.

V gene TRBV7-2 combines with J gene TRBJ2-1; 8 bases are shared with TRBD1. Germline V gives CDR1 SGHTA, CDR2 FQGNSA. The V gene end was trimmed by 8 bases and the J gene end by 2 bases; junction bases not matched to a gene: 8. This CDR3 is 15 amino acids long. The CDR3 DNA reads TGTGCCAGCGGCTACGGACAGGGAGCCTACAATGAGCAGTTCTTC. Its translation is CASGYGQGAYNEQFF.

The DNA for the CDR3 is TGTGCCAGCAGCACGGACACCATCCCATACGAGCAGTACTTC. Amino acids: CASSTDTIPYEQYF. The chain employs TRBV13 and TRBJ2-5; weak D call: TRBD1 (5 bases). Near its end, the DNA agrees better with TRBJ2-7, so the J call may be wrong. The CDR3 length is 14 residues. The germline V gene encodes CDR1 PRHDT and CDR2 FYEKMQ (reference sequence).

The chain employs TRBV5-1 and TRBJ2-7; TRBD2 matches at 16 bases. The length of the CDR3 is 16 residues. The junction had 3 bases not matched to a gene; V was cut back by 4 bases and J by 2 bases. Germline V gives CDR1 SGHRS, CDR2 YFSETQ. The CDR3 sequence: CASSLGTSGGAYEQYF. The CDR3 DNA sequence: TGCGCCAGCAGCCTTGGGACTAGCGGGGGGGCCTACGAGCAGTACTTC.

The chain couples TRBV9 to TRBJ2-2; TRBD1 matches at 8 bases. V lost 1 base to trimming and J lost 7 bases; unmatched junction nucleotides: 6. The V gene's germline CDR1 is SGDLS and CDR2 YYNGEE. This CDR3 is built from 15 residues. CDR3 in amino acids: CASSVNQGADGELFF. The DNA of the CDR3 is TGTGCCAGCAGCGTAAATCAGGGGGCCGACGGGGAGCTGTTTTTT.

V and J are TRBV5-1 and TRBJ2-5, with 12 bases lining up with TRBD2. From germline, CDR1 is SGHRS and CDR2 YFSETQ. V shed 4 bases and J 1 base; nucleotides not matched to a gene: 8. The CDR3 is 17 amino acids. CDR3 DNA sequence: TGCGCCAGCAGCCGGGGGGGGACTAGCGGGCTCCAAGAGACCCAGTACTTC. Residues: CASSRGGTSGLQETQYF.

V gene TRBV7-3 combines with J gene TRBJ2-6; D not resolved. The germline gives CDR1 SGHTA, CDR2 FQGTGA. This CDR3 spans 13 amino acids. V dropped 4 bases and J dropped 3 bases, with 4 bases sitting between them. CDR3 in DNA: TGTGCCAGCAGCTCGGGTGGGGCCAACGTCCTGACTTTC. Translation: CASSSGGANVLTF. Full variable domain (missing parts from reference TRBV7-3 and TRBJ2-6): GAGVSQTPSNKVTEKGKYVELRCDPISGHTALYWYRQSLGQGPEFLIYFQGTGAADDSGLPNDRFFAVRPEGSVSTLKIQRTERGDSAVYLCASSSGGANVLTFGAGSRLTVL.